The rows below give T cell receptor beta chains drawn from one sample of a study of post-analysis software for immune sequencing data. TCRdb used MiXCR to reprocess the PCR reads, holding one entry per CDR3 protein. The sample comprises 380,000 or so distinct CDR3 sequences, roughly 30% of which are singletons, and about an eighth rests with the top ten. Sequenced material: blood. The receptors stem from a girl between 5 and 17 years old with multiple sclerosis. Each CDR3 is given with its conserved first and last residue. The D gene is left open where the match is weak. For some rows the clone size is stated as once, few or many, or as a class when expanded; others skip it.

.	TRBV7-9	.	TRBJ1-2	CASSDNGGYTF	TGTGCCAGCAGCGACAACGGCGGCTACACCTTC
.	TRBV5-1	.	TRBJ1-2	CASSLVGRGYTF	TGCGCCAGCAGCTTGGTCGGTAGGGGCTACACCTTC
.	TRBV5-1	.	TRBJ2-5	CASSSPTAAQETQYF	TGCGCCAGCAGCTCACCGACAGCGGCCCAAGAGACCCAGTACTTC
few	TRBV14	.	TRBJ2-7	CASSQDRANSYEQYF	TGTGCCAGCAGCCAAGATCGGGCGAACTCCTACGAGCAGTACTTC
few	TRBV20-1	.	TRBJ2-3	CSATRQPGTDTQYF	TGCAGTGCTACAAGACAGCCTGGCACAGATACGCAGTATTTT
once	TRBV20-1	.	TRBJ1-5	CSARDPGGASNQPQHF	TGCAGTGCTAGAGATCCGGGGGGAGCGAGCAATCAGCCCCAGCATTTT
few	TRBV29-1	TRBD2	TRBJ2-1	CSVTSGASYNEQFF	TGCAGCGTGACTAGCGGTGCCTCCTACAATGAGCAGTTCTTC
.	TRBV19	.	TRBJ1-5	CASSTQGPHQPQHF	TGTGCCAGTAGTACTCAGGGGCCCCATCAGCCCCAGCATTTT
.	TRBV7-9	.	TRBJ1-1	CASSKGTPMNTEAFF	TGTGCCAGCAGTAAAGGGACACCTATGAACACTGAAGCTTTCTTT
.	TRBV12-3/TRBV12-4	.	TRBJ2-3	CAVSRGRWVTDTQYF	TGTGCCGTCTCTCGGGGGCGTTGGGTAACAGATACGCAGTATTTT
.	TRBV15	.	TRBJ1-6	CAVSGGDNSPLHF	TGTGCCGTTAGCGGGGGAGATAATTCACCCCTCCACTTT
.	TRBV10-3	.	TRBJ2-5	CAISESRGGGETQYF	TGTGCCATCAGTGAGTCACGGGGTGGCGGAGAGACCCAGTACTTC
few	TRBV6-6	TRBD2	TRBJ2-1	CASSYTSRGNEQFF	TGTGCCAGCAGTTACACCTCGCGGGGGAATGAGCAGTTCTTC
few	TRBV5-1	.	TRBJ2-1	CASSLGGHEQFF	TGCGCCAGCAGCCTGGGGGGGCATGAGCAGTTCTTC